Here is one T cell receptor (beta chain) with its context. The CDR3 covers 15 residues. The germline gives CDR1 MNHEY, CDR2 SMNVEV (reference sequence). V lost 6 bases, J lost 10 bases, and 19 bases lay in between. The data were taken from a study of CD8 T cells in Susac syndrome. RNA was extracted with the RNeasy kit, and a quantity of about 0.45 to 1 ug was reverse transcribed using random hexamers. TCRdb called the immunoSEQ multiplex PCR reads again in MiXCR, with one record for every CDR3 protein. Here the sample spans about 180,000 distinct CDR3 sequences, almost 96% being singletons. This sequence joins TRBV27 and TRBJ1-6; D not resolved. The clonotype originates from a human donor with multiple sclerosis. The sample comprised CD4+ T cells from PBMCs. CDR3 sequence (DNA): TGTGCCAGCAGCAGGTGGGAATATTCGCCATCACCCCTCCACTTT. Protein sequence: CASSRWEYSPSPLHF.